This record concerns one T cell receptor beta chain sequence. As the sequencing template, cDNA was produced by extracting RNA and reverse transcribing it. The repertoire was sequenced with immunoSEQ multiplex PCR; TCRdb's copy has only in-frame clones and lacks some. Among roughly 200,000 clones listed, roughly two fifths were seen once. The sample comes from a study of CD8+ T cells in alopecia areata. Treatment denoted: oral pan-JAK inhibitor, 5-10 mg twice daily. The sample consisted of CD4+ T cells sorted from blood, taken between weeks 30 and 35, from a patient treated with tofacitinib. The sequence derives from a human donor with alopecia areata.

CDR3 DNA: TGTGCCAGCAGCCCAGCTAGCGGGAGGATCTATGAGCAGTTCTTC. Its protein product is CASSPASGRIYEQFF. V gene TRBV5-4 combines with J gene TRBJ2-1; 11 bases are shared with TRBD2. The CDR3 has 15 residues. V shed 4 bases and J 8 bases; nucleotides not matched to a gene: 8. From germline, CDR1 is SGHNT and CDR2 YYREEE (reference sequence).